This T cell receptor (beta chain) was observed in a study of blood T cell repertoires in COVID-19. Looking at the study overall: Samples taken during acute and convalescent COVID-19 were collected in the United States, Italy and Spain. Sample material is recorded as cDNA or gDNA derived from T cells, B-cell-depleted T cells, or PBMCs.

Only a few counts were recorded for this clone. Per the original data handling: For nucleated cells, counts were estimated from reference gene primer amplification. Clones were sequenced by immunoSEQ multiplex PCR, and TCRdb holds only the in-frame ones, with some missing. That table gives V, J and clone size, and the DNA gave D and trimming. Found here are approximately 40,000 clones, 70% to 90% of them singletons; the top ten hold approximately 14%. In germline, CDR1 is SQVTM, CDR2 ANQGSEA. The CDR3 has 13 amino acids. Trimming pared 6 bases from V and 2 bases from J, leaving 10 bases between. The origin of this receptor is a human donor in a cohort sampled during active COVID-19. Sequences were obtained from peripheral blood. The J gene is TRBJ2-2, the V gene TRBV29-1; D might be TRBD1 (5 bases). CDR3 region: CSVAGYNTGELFF. In DNA, the CDR3 is TGCAGCGTGGCAGGGTATAACACCGGGGAGCTGTTTTTT.